This T cell receptor beta chain derives from a study of T cell responses to AZD1222 COVID-19 vaccine (dated by TCRdb to about 2021). Notes on the research overall: AZD1222 recipients with second doses at about 4 weeks or about 12 weeks were pooled, because spike-specific TCR depth and breadth did not differ between schedules. A total of more than 230 trial participants underwent TCR sequencing, of whom nearly 210 had received two doses of AZD1222 and roughly 26 had received two doses of the MenACWY control vaccine. Enrollment into the trials was organized by age into subgroups of 18-55, 56-69 and 70-plus years, and those subgroups contained roughly 150, 30 and 60 TCR-sequenced participants, respectively.

The CDR3 regions of human TCRbeta chains were analyzed by immunosequencing. The paper's processing steps were these. TCRs in the repertoires were compared against a reference library of SARS-CoV-2-specific TCRs that had been generated with the MIRA antigen-specificity platform. Breadth was defined as the fraction of unique TCRs that were SARS-CoV-2-associated, and depth was defined as the fraction of total T cells that were SARS-CoV-2-associated. Using the MIRA data, each spike-specific TCR was assigned both to the spike region to which the TCR was reactive and to a CD4 or CD8 class. Log10-transformed breadth and depth values were compared by one-way ANOVA with Sidak's multiple comparisons tests. Entries here come from immuneACCESS through TCRdb and include only in-frame sequences with V and J called. Some clones fail to appear in such tables; in the studies checked, an unresolved V gene covers under half of the shortfall, and the cause of the remainder is unknown. The DNA gave D and trimming, while V, J and clone size come from that table. The sample has roughly 130,000 clones on record, 85% to 90% of them singletons. The top ten clonotypes cover roughly an eighth of the sample.

What the time point label conveys for this sample: baseline before first vaccination. Samples from vaccinated people were obtained from the UK trials COV001 and COV002, which included a single-blind randomized controlled phase 2/3 trial of AZD1222 (ChAdOx1 nCoV-19) in healthy adults. For TCRbeta chain sequencing, PBMC samples from trial participants were taken at day 0 and at day 28 after the second dose. The germline V gene (reference sequence) provides CDR1 LGHDT and CDR2 YNNKEL. Ends trimmed: V by 1 base, J by 2 bases; bases unmatched to a gene: 4. The CDR3, from cysteine to phenylalanine, totals 15 residues. The retained sequence is limited to the CDR3, 45 bases, with the frame set at the first base. Findings and caveats that apply to the study as a whole: Nearly half of unique spike-specific TCRs reportedly recognized epitopes outside regions mutated in the B.1.351 and B.1.1.7 variants. After two AZD1222 doses, both the breadth and the depth of spike-specific TCRs were significantly higher than at day 0 and than in MenACWY recipients. The vaccine-associated CD4 TCRs covered the entire spike protein, and the dominant responses fell in regions 160-218 and 743-854. Conclusions about previously exposed vaccinees were limited because only six or seven AZD1222 recipients were SARS-CoV-2 seropositive at baseline. Because no day 14 peak-response samples were available, repertoires were characterized only after the peak T cell response. The 56-69-year group was small, and its depth increase did not reach significance, likely because of low power. Participants were mostly white British and included more females than males, and it was suggested by the authors that clonal diversity may have been underestimated.

On this clone: Its cognate antigen has yet to be identified. Nothing much larger sits one base from this clone, and base qualities are not available.

The material was peripheral blood, obtained on day 0 of AZD1222 vaccination. The TCR originated in an adult in good health. The chain links TRBV3-1 (or the pseudogene TRBV3-2) with TRBJ2-5; the central 7 bases match TRBD1. The CDR3: CASSQGGTAQETQYF. Read as DNA, the sequence is TGTGCCAGCAGCCAAGGGGGGACAGCACAAGAGACCCAGTACTTC.